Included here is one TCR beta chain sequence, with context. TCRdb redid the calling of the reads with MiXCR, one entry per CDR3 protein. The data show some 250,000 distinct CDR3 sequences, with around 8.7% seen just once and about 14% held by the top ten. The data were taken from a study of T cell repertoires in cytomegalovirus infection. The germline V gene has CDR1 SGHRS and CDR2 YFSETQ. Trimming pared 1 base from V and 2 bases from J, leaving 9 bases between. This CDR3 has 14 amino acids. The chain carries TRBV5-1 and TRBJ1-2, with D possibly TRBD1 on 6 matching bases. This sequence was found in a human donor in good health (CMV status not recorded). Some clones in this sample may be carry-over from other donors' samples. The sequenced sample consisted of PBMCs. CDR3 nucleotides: TGCGCCAGCAGCTTGAGGACAGACAACTATGGCTACACCTTC. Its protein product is CASSLRTDNYGYTF.